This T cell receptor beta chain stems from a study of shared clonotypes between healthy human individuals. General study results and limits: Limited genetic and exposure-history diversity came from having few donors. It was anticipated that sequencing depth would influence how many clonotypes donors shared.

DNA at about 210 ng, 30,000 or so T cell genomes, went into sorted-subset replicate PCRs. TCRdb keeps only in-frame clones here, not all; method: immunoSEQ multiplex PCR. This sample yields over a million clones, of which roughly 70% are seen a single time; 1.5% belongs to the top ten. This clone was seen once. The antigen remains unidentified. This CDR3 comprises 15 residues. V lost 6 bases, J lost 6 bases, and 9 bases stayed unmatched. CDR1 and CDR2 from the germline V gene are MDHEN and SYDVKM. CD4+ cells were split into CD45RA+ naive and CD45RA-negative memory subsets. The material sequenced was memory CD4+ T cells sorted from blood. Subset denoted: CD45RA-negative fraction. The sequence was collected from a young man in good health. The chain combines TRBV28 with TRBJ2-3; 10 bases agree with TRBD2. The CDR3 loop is CASSLAGDSMDTQYF. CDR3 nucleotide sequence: TGTGCCAGCAGCCTAGCGGGGGACTCCATGGATACGCAGTATTTT.